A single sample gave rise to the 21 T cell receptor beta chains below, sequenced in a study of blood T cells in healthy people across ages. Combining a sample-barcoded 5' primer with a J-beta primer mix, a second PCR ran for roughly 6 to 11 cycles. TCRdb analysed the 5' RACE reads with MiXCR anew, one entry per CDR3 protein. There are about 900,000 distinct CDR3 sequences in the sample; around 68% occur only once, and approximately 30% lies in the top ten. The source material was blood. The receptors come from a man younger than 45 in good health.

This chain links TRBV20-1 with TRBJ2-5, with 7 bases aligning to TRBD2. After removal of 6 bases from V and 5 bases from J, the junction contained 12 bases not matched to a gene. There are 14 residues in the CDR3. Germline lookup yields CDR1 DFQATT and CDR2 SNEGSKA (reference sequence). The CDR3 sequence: CSAKRGRGRETQYF. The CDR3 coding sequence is TGCAGTGCCAAGCGGGGAAGGGGCAGGGAGACCCAGTACTTC.

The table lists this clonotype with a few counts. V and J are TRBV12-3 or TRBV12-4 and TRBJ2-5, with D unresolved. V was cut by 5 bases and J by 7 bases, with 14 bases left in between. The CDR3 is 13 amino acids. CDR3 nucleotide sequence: TGTGCCAGCAGTCGGACGGTTTCGGGGACCCAGTACTTC. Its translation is CASSRTVSGTQYF.

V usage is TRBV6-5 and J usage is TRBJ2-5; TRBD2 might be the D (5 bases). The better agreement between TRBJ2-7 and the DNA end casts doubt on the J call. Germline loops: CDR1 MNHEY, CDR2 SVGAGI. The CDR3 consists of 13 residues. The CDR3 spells CASSYREGYEQYF. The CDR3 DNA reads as TGTGCCAGCAGTTATCGTGAGGGCTACGAGCAGTACTTC.

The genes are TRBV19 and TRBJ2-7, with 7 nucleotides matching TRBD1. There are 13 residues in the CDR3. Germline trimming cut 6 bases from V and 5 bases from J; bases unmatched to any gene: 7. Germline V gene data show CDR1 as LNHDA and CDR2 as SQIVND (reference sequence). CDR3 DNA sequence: TGTGCCAGTAGCCGACAGGGAGTCGACGAGCAGTACTTC. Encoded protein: CASSRQGVDEQYF. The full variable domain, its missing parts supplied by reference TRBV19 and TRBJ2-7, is DGGITQSPKYLFRKEGQNVTLSCEQNLNHDAMYWYRQDPGQGLRLIYYSQIVNDFQKGDIAEGYSVSREKKESFPLTVTSAQKNPTAFYLCASSRQGVDEQYFGPGTRLTVT.

The CDR3 DNA sequence: TGCAGCGTTGATACGGGTTCCTACGAGCAGTACTTC. Translated, it gives CSVDTGSYEQYF. This sequence joins TRBV29-1 and TRBJ2-7, with D uncertain. Trimming pared 3 bases from V and 1 base from J, leaving 7 bases between. The germline V gene encodes CDR1 SQVTM and CDR2 ANQGSEA. There are 12 residues in the CDR3.

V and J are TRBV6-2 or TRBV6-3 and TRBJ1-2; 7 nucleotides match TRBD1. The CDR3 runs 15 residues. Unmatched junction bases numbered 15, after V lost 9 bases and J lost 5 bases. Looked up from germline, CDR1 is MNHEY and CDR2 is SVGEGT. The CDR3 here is CARSWDSPRPYGYTF. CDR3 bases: TGTGCCAGGTCTTGGGACAGCCCGCGGCCTTATGGCTACACCTTC.

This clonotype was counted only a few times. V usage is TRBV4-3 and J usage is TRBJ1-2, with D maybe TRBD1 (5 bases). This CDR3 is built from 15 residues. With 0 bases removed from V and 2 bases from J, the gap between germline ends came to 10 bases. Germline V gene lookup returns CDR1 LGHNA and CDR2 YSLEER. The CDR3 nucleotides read TGCGCCAGCAGCCAAGAATATAACAGGAACTATGGCTACACCTTC. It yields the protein CASSQEYNRNYGYTF.

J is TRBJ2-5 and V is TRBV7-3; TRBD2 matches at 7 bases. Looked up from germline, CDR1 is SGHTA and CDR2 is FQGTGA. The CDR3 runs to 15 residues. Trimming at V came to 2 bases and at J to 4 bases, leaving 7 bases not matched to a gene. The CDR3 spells CASSLRSGDGETQYF. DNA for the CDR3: TGTGCCAGCAGCTTACGGAGCGGGGACGGAGAGACCCAGTACTTC.

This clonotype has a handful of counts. CDR3 DNA sequence: TGTGCCATCAGACCTAAACCTGAAGAGACCCAGTACTTC. This encodes CAIRPKPEETQYF. The chain carries TRBV10-3 and TRBJ2-5; D is ambiguous. V dropped 6 bases and J dropped 3 bases, with 11 bases sitting between them. The CDR3 is made up of 13 amino acids. The germline gives CDR1 ENHRY, CDR2 SYGVKD.

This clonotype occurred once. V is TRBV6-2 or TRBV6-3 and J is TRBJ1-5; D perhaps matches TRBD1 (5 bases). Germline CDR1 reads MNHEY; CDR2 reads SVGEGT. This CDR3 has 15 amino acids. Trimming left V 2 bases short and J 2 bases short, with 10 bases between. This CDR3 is CASSYAQEGNQPQHF. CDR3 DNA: TGTGCCAGCAGTTACGCACAGGAGGGCAATCAGCCCCAGCATTTT.

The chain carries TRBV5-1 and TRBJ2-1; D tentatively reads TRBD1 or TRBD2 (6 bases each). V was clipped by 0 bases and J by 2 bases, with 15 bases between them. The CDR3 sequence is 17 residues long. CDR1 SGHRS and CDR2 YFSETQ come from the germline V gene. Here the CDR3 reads CASSLGGRGGPYNEQFF. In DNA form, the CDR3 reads TGCGCCAGCAGCTTGGGGGGGCGGGGAGGACCCTACAATGAGCAGTTCTTC.

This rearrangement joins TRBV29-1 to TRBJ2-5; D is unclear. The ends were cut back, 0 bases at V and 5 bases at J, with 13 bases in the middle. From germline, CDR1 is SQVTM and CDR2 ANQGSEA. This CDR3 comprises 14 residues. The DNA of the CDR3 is TGCAGCGTTGAAGATCGCGGAAGGGCTGAGACCCAGTACTTC. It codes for CSVEDRGRAETQYF. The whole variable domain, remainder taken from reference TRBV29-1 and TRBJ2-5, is SAVISQKPSRDICQRGTSLTIQCQVDSQVTMMFWYRQQPGQSLTLIATANQGSEATYESGFVIDKFPISRPNLTFSTLTVSNMSPEDSSIYLCSVEDRGRAETQYFGPGTRLLVL.

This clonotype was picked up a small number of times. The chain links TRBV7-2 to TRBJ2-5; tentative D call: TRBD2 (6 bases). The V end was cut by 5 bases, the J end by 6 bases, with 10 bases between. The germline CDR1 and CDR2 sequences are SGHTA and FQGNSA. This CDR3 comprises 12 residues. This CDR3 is CASSPAGKTQYF. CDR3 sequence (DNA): TGTGCCAGCAGCCCGGCGGGGAAGACCCAGTACTTC. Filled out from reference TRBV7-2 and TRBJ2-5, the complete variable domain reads GAGVSQSPSNKVTEKGKDVELRCDPISGHTALYWYRQSLGQGLEFLIYFQGNSAPDKSGLPSDRFSAERTGGSVSTLTIQRTQQEDSAVYLCASSPAGKTQYFGPGTRLLVL.

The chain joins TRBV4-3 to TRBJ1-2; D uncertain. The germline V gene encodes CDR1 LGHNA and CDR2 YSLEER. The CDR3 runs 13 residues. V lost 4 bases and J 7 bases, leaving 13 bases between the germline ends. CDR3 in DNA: TGCGCCAGCAGCCCTACCGGTACGGGTGGCTACACCTTC. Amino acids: CASSPTGTGGYTF.

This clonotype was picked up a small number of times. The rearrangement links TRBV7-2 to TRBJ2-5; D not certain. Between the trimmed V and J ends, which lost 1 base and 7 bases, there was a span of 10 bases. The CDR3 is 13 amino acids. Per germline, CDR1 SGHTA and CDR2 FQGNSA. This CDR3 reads CASSLELLGTQYF. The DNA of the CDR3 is TGTGCCAGCAGCTTAGAGCTATTAGGGACCCAGTACTTC.

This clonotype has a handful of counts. The CDR3: CASIGRYDYGYTF. DNA of the CDR3: TGTGCCAGCATCGGACGGTACGACTATGGCTACACCTTC. The chain carries TRBV12-3 or TRBV12-4 and TRBJ1-2; D gene unclear. This CDR3 comprises 13 residues. V lost 7 bases and J lost 3, with 12 bases in between.

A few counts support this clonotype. CDR3 loop: CSASASGGLNEQFF. The CDR3 DNA sequence: TGCAGTGCTAGTGCCAGCGGGGGCCTCAATGAGCAGTTCTTC. The chain has TRBV20-1 and TRBJ2-1; 8 bases align to TRBD2. Per germline, CDR1 DFQATT and CDR2 SNEGSKA (reference sequence). The J segment lost 6 bases and the V segment lost 3 bases, leaving 7 bases of the junction unmatched. The CDR3 is 14 amino acids.

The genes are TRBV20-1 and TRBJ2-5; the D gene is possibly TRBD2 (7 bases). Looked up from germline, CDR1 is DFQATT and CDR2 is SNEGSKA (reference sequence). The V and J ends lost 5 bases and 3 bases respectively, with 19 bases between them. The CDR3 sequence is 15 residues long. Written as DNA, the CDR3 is TGCAGTGCTTCTGGCAGATTAGGGGGGGAAGAGACCCAGTACTTC. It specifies CSASGRLGGEETQYF.

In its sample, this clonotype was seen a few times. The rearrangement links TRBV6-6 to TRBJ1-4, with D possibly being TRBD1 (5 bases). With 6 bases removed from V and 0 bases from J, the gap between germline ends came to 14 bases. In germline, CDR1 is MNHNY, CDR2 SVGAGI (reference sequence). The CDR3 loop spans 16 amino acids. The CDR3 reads CASRATAGTTNEKLFF. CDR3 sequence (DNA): TGTGCCAGCAGGGCGACAGCCGGGACAACTAATGAAAAACTGTTTTTT.

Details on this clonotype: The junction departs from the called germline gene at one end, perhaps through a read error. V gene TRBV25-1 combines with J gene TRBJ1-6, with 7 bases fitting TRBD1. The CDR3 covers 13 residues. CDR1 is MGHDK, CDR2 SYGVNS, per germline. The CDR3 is CANSTGSNSPLHF. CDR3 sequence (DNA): TGTGCCAACTCGACAGGGAGTAATTCGCCCCTCCACTTT.

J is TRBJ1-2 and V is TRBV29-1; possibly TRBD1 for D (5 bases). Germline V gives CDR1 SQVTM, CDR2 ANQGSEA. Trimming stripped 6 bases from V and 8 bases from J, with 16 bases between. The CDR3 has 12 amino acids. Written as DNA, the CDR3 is TGCAGCGTGGACGGGGGTCACGAGGGCTACACCTTC. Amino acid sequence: CSVDGGHEGYTF. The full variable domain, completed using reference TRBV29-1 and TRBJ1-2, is SAVISQKPSRDICQRGTSLTIQCQVDSQVTMMFWYRQQPGQSLTLIATANQGSEATYESGFVIDKFPISRPNLTFSTLTVSNMSPEDSSIYLCSVDGGHEGYTFGSGTRLTVV.